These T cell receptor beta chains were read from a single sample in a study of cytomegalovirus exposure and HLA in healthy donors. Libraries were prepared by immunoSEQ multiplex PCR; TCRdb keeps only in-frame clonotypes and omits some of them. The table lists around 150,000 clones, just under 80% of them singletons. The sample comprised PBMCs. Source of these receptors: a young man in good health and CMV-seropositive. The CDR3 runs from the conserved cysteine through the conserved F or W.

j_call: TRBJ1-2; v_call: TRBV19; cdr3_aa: CASSLIGGGTNYGYTF
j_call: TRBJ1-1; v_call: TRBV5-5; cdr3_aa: CASSLRPGTGGGTEAFF
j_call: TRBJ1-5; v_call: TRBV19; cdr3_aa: CASCRGQQPQHF
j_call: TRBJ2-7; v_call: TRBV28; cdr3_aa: CASLGLADYEQYF
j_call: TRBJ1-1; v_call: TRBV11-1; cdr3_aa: CASSLSGGTEAFF
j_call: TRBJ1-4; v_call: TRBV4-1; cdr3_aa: CASSQDWAALPSNEKLFF
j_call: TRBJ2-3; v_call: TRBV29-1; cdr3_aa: CSVEEGSRGTDTQYF
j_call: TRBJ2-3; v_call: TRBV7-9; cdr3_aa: CASSWEAPDTQYF
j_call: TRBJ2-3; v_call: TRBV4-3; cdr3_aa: CASSQDRQGTDTQYF
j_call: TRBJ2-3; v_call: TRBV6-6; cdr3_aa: CASSTTGDTQYF
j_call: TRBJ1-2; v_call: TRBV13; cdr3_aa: CASSLDNRAYGYTF
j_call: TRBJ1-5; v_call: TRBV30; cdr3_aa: CAWSEGSGQPQHF
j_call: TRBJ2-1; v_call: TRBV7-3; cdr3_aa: CASSLYGGGATEQFF
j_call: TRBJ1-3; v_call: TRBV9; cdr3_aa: CASSVVPSSGNTIYF
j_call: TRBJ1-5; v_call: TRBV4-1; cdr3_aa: CASSQLLVDQPQHF
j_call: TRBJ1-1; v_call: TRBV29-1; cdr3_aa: CSAGQLNTEAFF
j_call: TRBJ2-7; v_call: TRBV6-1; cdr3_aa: CASSRFGGAVGEQYF
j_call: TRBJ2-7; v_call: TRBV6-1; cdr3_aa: CASSEGPGSYEQYF
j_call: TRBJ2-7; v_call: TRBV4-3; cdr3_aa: CASSQEVQAKPYEQYF
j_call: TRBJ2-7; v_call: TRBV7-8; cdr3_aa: CASSSLAEGLFYEQYF
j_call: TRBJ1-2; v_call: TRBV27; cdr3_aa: CASRGALQGALRGYTF
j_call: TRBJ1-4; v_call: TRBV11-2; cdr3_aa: CASSLDQGTNEKLFF